This T cell receptor beta chain was identified in a study of cytomegalovirus exposure and HLA in healthy donors. PCR employed 60 Vbeta and 13 Jbeta primers. Only in-frame clones appear in the TCRdb table, and some are missing; sequencing was by immunoSEQ multiplex PCR. The sample holds 95,000 to 150,000 clones, around 78% seen once. This CDR3 has 14 amino acids. Germline V gene data show CDR1 as LGHNA and CDR2 as YNFKEQ. V was trimmed by 0 bases and J by 4 bases, leaving 9 bases between them. The material sequenced was PBMCs. V usage is TRBV4-2 and J usage is TRBJ1-1, with a possible D match to TRBD1 (6 bases). This receptor was taken from a man aged 60-69 years in good health and CMV-seropositive. The CDR3, as DNA: TGTGCCAGCAGCCAAGACAGGGGTATCACTGAAGCTTTCTTT. Amino acid sequence: CASSQDRGITEAFF.